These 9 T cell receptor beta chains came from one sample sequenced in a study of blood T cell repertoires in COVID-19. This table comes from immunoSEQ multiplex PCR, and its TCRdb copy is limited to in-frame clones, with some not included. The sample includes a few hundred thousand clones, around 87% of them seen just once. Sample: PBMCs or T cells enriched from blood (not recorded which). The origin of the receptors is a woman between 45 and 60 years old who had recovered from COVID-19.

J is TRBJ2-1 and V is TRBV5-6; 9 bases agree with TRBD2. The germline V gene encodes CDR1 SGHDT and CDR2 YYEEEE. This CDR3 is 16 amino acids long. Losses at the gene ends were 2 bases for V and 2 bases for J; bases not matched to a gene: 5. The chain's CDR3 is CASSFPAGGAYNEQFF. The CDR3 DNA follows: TGTGCCAGCAGCTTCCCAGCGGGAGGTGCCTACAATGAGCAGTTCTTC.

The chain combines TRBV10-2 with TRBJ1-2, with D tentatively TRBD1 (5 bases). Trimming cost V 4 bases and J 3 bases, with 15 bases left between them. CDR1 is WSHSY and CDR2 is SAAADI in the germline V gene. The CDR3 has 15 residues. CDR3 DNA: TGCGCCAGCAGTGCGTTTTGGCGGGGGGACTATGGCTACACCTTC. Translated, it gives CASSAFWRGDYGYTF.

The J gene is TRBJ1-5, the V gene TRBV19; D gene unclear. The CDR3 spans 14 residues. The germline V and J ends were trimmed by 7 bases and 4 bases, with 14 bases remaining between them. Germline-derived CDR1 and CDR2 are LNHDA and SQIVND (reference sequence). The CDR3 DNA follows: TGTGCCAGTAAGGAACAGACACCGAATCAGCCCCAGCATTTT. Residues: CASKEQTPNQPQHF. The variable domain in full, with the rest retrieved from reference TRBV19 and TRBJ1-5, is DGGITQSPKYLFRKEGQNVTLSCEQNLNHDAMYWYRQDPGQGLRLIYYSQIVNDFQKGDIAEGYSVSREKKESFPLTVTSAQKNPTAFYLCASKEQTPNQPQHFGDGTRLSIL.

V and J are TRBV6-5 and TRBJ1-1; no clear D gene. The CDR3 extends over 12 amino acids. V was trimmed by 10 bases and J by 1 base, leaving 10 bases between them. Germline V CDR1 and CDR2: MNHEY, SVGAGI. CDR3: CATPNQNTEAFF. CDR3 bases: TGTGCCACCCCCAATCAGAACACTGAAGCTTTCTTT.

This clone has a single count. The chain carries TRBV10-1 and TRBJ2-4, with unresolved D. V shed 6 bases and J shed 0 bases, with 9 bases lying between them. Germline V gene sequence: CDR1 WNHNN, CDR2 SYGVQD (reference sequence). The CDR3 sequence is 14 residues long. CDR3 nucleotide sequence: TGCGCCAGCAGGTGTTTTCTAGCCAAAAACATTCAGTACTTC. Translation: CASRCFLAKNIQYF.

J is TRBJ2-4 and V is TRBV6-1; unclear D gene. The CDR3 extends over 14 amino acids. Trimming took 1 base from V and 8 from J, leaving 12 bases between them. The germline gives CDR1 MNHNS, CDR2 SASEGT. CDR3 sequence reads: CASSEGRWYDIQYF. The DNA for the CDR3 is TGTGCCAGCAGTGAAGGTCGGTGGTATGACATTCAGTACTTC.

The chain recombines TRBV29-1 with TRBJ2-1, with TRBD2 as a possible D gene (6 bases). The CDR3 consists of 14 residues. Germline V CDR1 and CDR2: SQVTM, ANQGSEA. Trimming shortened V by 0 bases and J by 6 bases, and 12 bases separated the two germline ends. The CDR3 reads CSVEESGVLNEQFF. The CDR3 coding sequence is TGCAGCGTTGAAGAATCGGGGGTACTCAATGAGCAGTTCTTC.

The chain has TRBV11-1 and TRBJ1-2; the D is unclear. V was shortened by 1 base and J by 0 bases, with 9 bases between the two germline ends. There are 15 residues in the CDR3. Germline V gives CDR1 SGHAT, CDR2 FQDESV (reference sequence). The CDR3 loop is CASSLGSGTNYGYTF. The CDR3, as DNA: TGTGCCAGCAGCTTAGGATCGGGGACTAACTATGGCTACACCTTC.

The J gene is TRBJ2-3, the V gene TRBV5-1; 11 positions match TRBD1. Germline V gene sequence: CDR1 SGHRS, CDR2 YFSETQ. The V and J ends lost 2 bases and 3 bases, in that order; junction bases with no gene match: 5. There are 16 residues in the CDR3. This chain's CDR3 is CASSLPGTGGTDTQYF. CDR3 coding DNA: TGCGCCAGCAGCTTACCCGGGACAGGGGGGACAGATACGCAGTATTTT. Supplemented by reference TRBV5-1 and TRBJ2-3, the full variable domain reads KAGVTQTPRYLIKTRGQQVTLSCSPISGHRSVSWYQQTPGQGLQFLFEYFSETQRNKGNFPGRFSGRQFSNSRSEMNVSTLELGDSALYLCASSLPGTGGTDTQYFGPGTRLTVL.